These 9 T cell receptor beta chains originate from one sample sequenced in a study of siplizumab effects on memory and regulatory T cells. The protocol was immunoSEQ multiplex PCR, while the TCRdb copy is restricted to in-frame clones and leaves out a portion. The sample has 75,000 to 100,000 clones; around 94% are singletons. Sequenced sample: non-Treg CD4+ T cells sorted from blood. These TCRs come from a human donor in good health.

This chain joins TRBV15 and TRBJ2-7; a possible D gene is TRBD1 (6 bases). In germline, CDR1 is LNHNV, CDR2 YYDKDF (reference sequence). The CDR3 extends over 16 amino acids. The V end was cut by 2 bases, the J end by 6 bases, with 20 bases between. CDR3 in amino acids: CATSRSQGLIFPEQYF. As DNA, the CDR3 is TGTGCCACCAGCAGATCACAGGGTTTGATCTTCCCCGAGCAGTACTTC. The variable domain in full, completed from reference TRBV15 and TRBJ2-7, reads DAMVIQNPRYQVTQFGKPVTLSCSQTLNHNVMYWYQQKSSQAPKLLFHYYDKDFNNEADTPDNFQSRRPNTSFCFLDIRSPGLGDTAMYLCATSRSQGLIFPEQYFGPGTRLTVT.

This chain joins TRBV7-9 and TRBJ2-7; D possibly corresponds to TRBD2 (6 bases). The germline V and J ends were trimmed by 5 bases and 0 bases, with 17 bases remaining between them. CDR1 is SEHNR and CDR2 is FQNEAQ in the germline V gene (reference sequence). The CDR3 loop spans 16 amino acids. The CDR3 coding sequence is TGTGCCAGCAGCCCTCTAGGAGGGCTTAGCTCCTACGAGCAGTACTTC. Protein product: CASSPLGGLSSYEQYF. Full variable domain (outside the CDR3, taken from reference TRBV7-9 and TRBJ2-7): DTGVSQNPRHKITKRGQNVTFRCDPISEHNRLYWYRQTLGQGPEFLTYFQNEAQLEKSRLLSDRFSAERPKGSFSTLEIQRTEQGDSAMYLCASSPLGGLSSYEQYFGPGTRLTVT.

The V call is TRBV11-2, the J call TRBJ2-7; D is uncertain. V lost 5 bases and J lost 1, with 15 bases in between. Germline V lookup: CDR1 SGHAT, CDR2 FQNNGV. The CDR3 spans 15 residues. The CDR3 DNA is TGTGCCAGCAGCCCAATCGGGCTTAGGTCCTACGAGCAGTACTTC. The encoded protein is CASSPIGLRSYEQYF.

V is TRBV6-5 and J is TRBJ1-2, with D tentatively TRBD1 (5 bases). Trimming took off 5 bases at V and 8 bases at J, with 15 bases between the two ends. Germline V gene sequence: CDR1 MNHEY, CDR2 SVGAGI. The CDR3 extends over 13 amino acids. The DNA for the CDR3 is TGTGCCAGCAGTCAACCGGGGGTAGGGGGCTACACCTTC. Its protein is CASSQPGVGGYTF.

The chain uses TRBV11-3 and TRBJ2-7; 7 bases align to TRBD1. The germline CDR1 and CDR2 sequences are SGHNT and YENEEA. The CDR3 consists of 13 residues. J gave up 3 bases and V 8 bases, and 7 bases lay outside the gene matches. The CDR3 region has the DNA TGTGCCAGCGCAGGGTACAGGGGCTACGAGCAGTACTTC. This sequence encodes CASAGYRGYEQYF.

The chain has TRBV29-1 and TRBJ2-1, with unresolved D. The CDR3 is 11 amino acids. V was pared by 4 bases and J by 4 bases, with 5 bases between. The germline V gene has CDR1 SQVTM and CDR2 ANQGSEA. CDR3 sequence reads: CSVGRYNEQFF. The CDR3 DNA reads as TGCAGCGTTGGCCGGTACAATGAGCAGTTCTTC.

The V and J genes are TRBV5-1 and TRBJ2-3, with TRBD2 as a possible D gene (6 bases). This CDR3 has 15 residues. V was clipped by 4 bases and J by 0 bases, with 12 bases between them. Germline lookup yields CDR1 SGHRS and CDR2 YFSETQ. The CDR3 nucleotides are TGCGCCAGCAGCGGGCGGGATTCGAGCACAGATACGCAGTATTTT. Protein: CASSGRDSSTDTQYF.

The genes are TRBV4-1 and TRBJ2-3; 11 bases align to TRBD2. Germline V CDR1 and CDR2: MGHRA, YSYEKL. The CDR3 runs 17 residues. J gave up 2 bases and V 2 bases, and 6 bases lay outside the gene matches. The CDR3 DNA reads TGCGCCAGCAGCCAACCTATAGCGGGGGGGCCCACAGATACGCAGTATTTT. It yields the protein CASSQPIAGGPTDTQYF.

The V and J genes are TRBV19 and TRBJ1-2; tentative D call: TRBD1 (6 bases). Germline CDR1 reads LNHDA; CDR2 reads SQIVND (reference sequence). V lost 5 bases and J lost 0, with 7 bases in between. The CDR3 sequence is 13 residues long. CDR3 DNA sequence: TGTGCCAGTAGTTCAGGGGCTAACTATGGCTACACCTTC. Translation: CASSSGANYGYTF.